This TCR beta chain was captured by sequencing in a study of CD8+ T cells in alopecia areata. Study findings and constraints: Clonality was higher in lesional than normal scalp, especially in alopecia totalis/universalis.

Treatment specified: oral pan-JAK inhibitor, 5-10 mg twice daily. RNA extraction was followed by reverse transcription into cDNA, which acted as the sequencing template. This table comes from immunoSEQ multiplex PCR, and its TCRdb copy is limited to in-frame clones, with some not included. The table records over 150,000 clones, 58% of them present only once. This CDR3 region has 15 residues. The germline CDR1 and CDR2 sequences are LGHNA and YSLEER. The V end was cut by 0 bases, the J end by 8 bases, with 16 bases between. Concerning this clone itself: Its antigen is as yet unknown.

This receptor was taken from a human donor with alopecia areata. V gene TRBV4-3 combines with J gene TRBJ1-2; the D is unclear. The sequenced sample was CD4+ T cells sorted from blood, obtained at week 24, from a patient treated with tofacitinib. CDR3 nucleotides: TGCGCCAGCAGCCAAGATCCCAAACACAACGGCGGCTACACCTTC. Its translation: CASSQDPKHNGGYTF.